Below, one T cell receptor (beta chain) is given with its context. At one end, the junction sequence differs from germline, possibly due to a read error. Germline V lookup: CDR1 MNHNS, CDR2 SASEGT. The CDR3 has 15 amino acids. This sample was included in a study of CD8 T cells in Susac syndrome. With random hexamers, reverse transcription was performed on about 0.5 to 1 ug of RNA. Via MiXCR, TCRdb re-called the immunoSEQ multiplex PCR reads, giving one row per CDR3 protein. This repertoire shows about 280,000 distinct CDR3 sequences, 70% to 90% found once; its top ten account for around 0.12%. Sequencing targeted TCR beta in blood CD8+ and CD4+ T cells. Purification of the CD8+ and CD4+ T cells relied on negative isolation, and TEMRA cells underwent FACS enrichment.

The chain couples TRBV6-1 to TRBJ2-2, with D possibly called TRBD1 or TRBD2 (5 bases each). The receptor was derived from a human donor with multiple sclerosis. The material sequenced was CD8+ T cells from PBMCs. CDR3 coding DNA: TGTGCTAGCAGGCTTGGGACGGTGAACACCGGGGAGCTGTTTTTT. Its protein is CASRLGTVNTGELFF.